A single sample is the source of the 5 T cell receptor beta chains below, sequenced in a study of cytomegalovirus exposure and HLA in healthy donors. The PCR was carried out with 60 Vbeta primers and 13 Jbeta primers. Sequencing was performed with immunoSEQ multiplex PCR; in TCRdb, only in-frame clones are kept and a portion is missing. This table holds 200,000 to 250,000 clones, 85% found once. Sequenced: PBMCs. The source of these receptors is a human donor in good health.

This clone was observed a handful of times. The V gene is TRBV10-3, the J gene TRBJ2-7, with 7 nucleotides matching TRBD1. Germline V gene lookup returns CDR1 ENHRY and CDR2 SYGVKD. V lost 6 bases to trimming and J lost 1 base; unmatched junction nucleotides: 9. The CDR3 sequence is 15 residues long. The CDR3 coding sequence is TGTGCCATCAGATCTCCGCGACAGGGTTCCTACGAGCAGTACTTC. Its protein product is CAIRSPRQGSYEQYF.

This clone was observed a handful of times. The J gene is TRBJ1-1, the V gene TRBV18; no clear D gene. CDR1 is KGHSH and CDR2 is LQKENI in the germline V gene. The CDR3 is made up of 12 amino acids. V was cut by 1 base and J by 7 bases, with 7 bases left in between. The CDR3 is CASSPRPGEAFF. The CDR3 bases are TGTGCCAGCTCACCACGTCCCGGTGAAGCTTTCTTT.

V is TRBV4-3 and J is TRBJ2-7, with D maybe TRBD2 (5 bases). The CDR3 is 15 residues long. Germline loops: CDR1 LGHNA, CDR2 YSLEER. Between the trimmed V and J ends, which lost 0 bases and 2 bases, there was a span of 11 bases. The CDR3 sequence is CASSQDTGKAYEQYF. In DNA, the CDR3 is TGCGCCAGCAGCCAAGACACGGGGAAAGCCTACGAGCAGTACTTC.

This clone was counted between two and nine times. The genes are TRBV7-9 and TRBJ2-7, with TRBD1 matching 8 bases. CDR1 and CDR2 (germline): SEHNR, FQNEAQ (reference sequence). The CDR3 spans 14 residues. V dropped 7 bases and J dropped 2; count of bases not matched to a gene: 7. This CDR3 reads CASNTGTGAYEQYF. The CDR3, as DNA: TGTGCCAGCAATACCGGGACAGGAGCCTACGAGCAGTACTTC. Supplemented by reference TRBV7-9 and TRBJ2-7, the full variable domain reads DTGVSQNPRHKITKRGQNVTFRCDPISEHNRLYWYRQTLGQGPEFLTYFQNEAQLEKSRLLSDRFSAERPKGSFSTLEIQRTEQGDSAMYLCASNTGTGAYEQYFGPGTRLTVT.

V usage is TRBV6-5 and J usage is TRBJ2-1, with 10 bases aligning to TRBD2. V lost 0 bases, J lost 5 bases, and 4 bases stayed unmatched. The CDR3 contains 16 residues. Germline CDR1 and CDR2: MNHEY and SVGAGI. Here the CDR3 DNA reads TGTGCCAGCAGTTACTCGCAACTAGCGGGGAACAATGAGCAGTTCTTC. It specifies CASSYSQLAGNNEQFF.